This T cell receptor (beta chain) comes out of a study of neoadjuvant anti-PD-1 for oral cavity cancer. The study, taken as a whole, reports: Higher pretreatment Treg/Th17 ratios tracked higher pretreatment blood clonality. With a few patients per group, TCR findings need larger cohorts.

Time point in this sample: after neoadjuvant nivolumab, at surgical resection. Stage II-IVA oral cavity squamous cell carcinoma was new and untreated by systemic or radiation therapy. Germline loops: CDR1 LNHDA, CDR2 SQIVND (reference sequence). CDR3 length: 14 residues. The V end lost 6 bases, the J end lost 8 bases, and 16 bases lay between the germline ends. The repertoire was sequenced with immunoSEQ multiplex PCR; TCRdb's copy has only in-frame clones and lacks some. The sample shows tens of thousands of clones, around a quarter of them seen only once. This clone was counted between two and nine times. Its antigen is still unknown.

The material was tumor tissue, obtained after nivolumab (anti-PD-1) treatment. The TCR was taken from a person aged 35 to 85 with oral cavity squamous cell carcinoma. The V and J genes are TRBV19 and TRBJ2-2; the D gene is possibly TRBD1 (5 bases). CDR3 DNA: TGTGCCAGTAGCCACACAGGCCAGGAAGGGGAGCTGTTTTTT. Protein product: CASSHTGQEGELFF.